Presented here are 22 T cell receptor beta chains from one specimen sequenced in a study of cytomegalovirus exposure and HLA in healthy donors. It was with 60 Vbeta and 13 Jbeta primers that the PCR ran. Generated by immunoSEQ multiplex PCR, the TCRdb table keeps only in-frame clones and is missing some. Its listing shows around 150,000 clones. Sequencing was carried out using PBMCs. All receptors derive from a woman in her fifties or sixties in good health and CMV-seronegative.

The gene calls are TRBV4-2 and TRBJ2-7, with 9 positions matching TRBD1. The germline CDR1 and CDR2 sequences are LGHNA and YNFKEQ. V lost 3 bases, J lost 2 bases, and 8 bases stayed unmatched. CDR3 length equals 16 residues. CDR3 in amino acids: CASSQGGGQGAYEQYF. In DNA, the CDR3 is TGTGCCAGCAGCCAGGGAGGGGGACAGGGTGCCTACGAGCAGTACTTC.

This chain joins TRBV5-1 and TRBJ2-4, with a weak D call TRBD1 (6 bases). The ends were cut back, 6 bases at V and 8 bases at J, with 18 bases in the middle. Per germline, CDR1 SGHRS and CDR2 YFSETQ. This CDR3 is 14 amino acids long. The CDR3 bases are TGCGCCAGCACTTTGGACAGCCCGGAGGACATTCAGTACTTC. Its protein product is CASTLDSPEDIQYF.

This chain uses TRBV10-3 with TRBJ2-7; D is ambiguous. Trimming removed 2 bases at V and 5 bases at J, with 7 bases between. In germline, CDR1 is ENHRY, CDR2 SYGVKD. This CDR3 is 12 amino acids long. The CDR3 reads CAISEEVDEQYF. The CDR3 DNA reads as TGTGCCATCAGTGAGGAGGTGGACGAGCAGTACTTC.

V gene TRBV2 combines with J gene TRBJ2-2; possibly TRBD2 for D (6 bases). Germline-derived CDR1 and CDR2 are SNHLY and FYNNEI. This CDR3 has 15 amino acids. Trimming cost V 6 bases and J 4 bases, with 15 bases left between them. CDR3 sequence reads: CASREGGKTTGELFF. CDR3 DNA sequence: TGTGCCAGCAGGGAGGGCGGGAAGACCACCGGGGAGCTGTTTTTT.

This chain connects TRBV18 to TRBJ2-7, with 9 nucleotides matching TRBD1. The CDR3 runs to 15 residues. J was trimmed by 4 bases and V by 2 bases; bases with no gene match: 6. Germline CDR1 KGHSH, CDR2 LQKENI. The CDR3 nucleotides are TGTGCCAGCTCACCAAAGGAACAGGGGGCGTACGAGCAGTACTTC. As protein: CASSPKEQGAYEQYF.

J is TRBJ2-1 and V is TRBV19; the match to TRBD2 covers 9 bases. CDR1 is LNHDA, CDR2 SQIVND, per germline (reference sequence). The V and J ends lost 6 bases and 9 bases, in that order; junction bases with no gene match: 9. The CDR3 sequence is 14 residues long. CDR3 sequence: CASRRLAAATEQFF. As DNA, the CDR3 is TGTGCCAGTAGACGACTAGCGGCCGCAACTGAGCAGTTCTTC.

This sequence joins TRBV11-2 and TRBJ2-5; the match to TRBD1 covers 7 bases. The closer fit of TRBJ2-7 to the DNA end suggests the J call may be wrong. Germline-derived CDR1 and CDR2 are SGHAT and FQNNGV. The CDR3 extends over 15 amino acids. The DNA for the CDR3 is TGTGCCAGCAGCTTTGGGACAGCTACGACCTACGAGCAGTACTTC. It translates to CASSFGTATTYEQYF.

This chain links TRBV5-4 with TRBJ1-2; 8 bases are a match to TRBD1. V was pared by 3 bases and J by 4 bases, with 8 bases of the junction left unmatched. This CDR3 is built from 15 residues. Germline CDR1 and CDR2: SGHNT and YYREEE (reference sequence). The CDR3 bases are TGTGCCAGCAGCTCTCGGCCAGGGGGCTCCTATGGCTACACCTTC. This codes for CASSSRPGGSYGYTF.

This chain joins TRBV7-2 and TRBJ2-5; 10 bases align to TRBD2. Trimming cost V 4 bases and J 5 bases; bases outside gene matches: 7. CDR1 and CDR2 (germline): SGHTA, FQGNSA. This CDR3 comprises 15 residues. CDR3 in amino acids: CASSSSSGRKETQYF. CDR3 DNA: TGTGCCAGCAGCTCTAGTAGCGGGAGGAAGGAGACCCAGTACTTC.

J is TRBJ2-5 and V is TRBV2; the D gene is possibly TRBD2 (6 bases). V lost 6 bases, J lost 1 base, and 15 bases lay in between. Germline lookup yields CDR1 SNHLY and CDR2 FYNNEI. CDR3 length equals 15 residues. The CDR3 loop reads CASSTGGPVQETQYF. The CDR3 nucleotides read TGTGCCAGCAGCACAGGAGGGCCGGTCCAAGAGACCCAGTACTTC.

The chain combines TRBV5-1 with TRBJ1-1; 9 positions match TRBD1. This CDR3 region has 14 residues. The germline V gene encodes CDR1 SGHRS and CDR2 YFSETQ. The V and J ends lost 4 bases and 2 bases, in that order; junction bases with no gene match: 3. In DNA form, the CDR3 reads TGCGCCAGCAGCAAGGACAGGGGAAACACTGAAGCTTTCTTT. Its translation is CASSKDRGNTEAFF.

The chain carries TRBV7-6 and TRBJ2-1; D call uncertain. V was clipped by 2 bases and J by 2 bases, with 10 bases between them. This CDR3 spans 15 amino acids. The germline CDR1 and CDR2 sequences are SGHVS and FNYEAQ. DNA for the CDR3: TGTGCCAGCAGCTTACTCTACGATACCTACAATGAGCAGTTCTTC. It encodes CASSLLYDTYNEQFF.

V is TRBV5-6 and J is TRBJ1-2; no reliable D call. Looked up from germline, CDR1 is SGHDT and CDR2 is YYEEEE. This CDR3 has 13 amino acids. V was clipped by 7 bases and J by 3 bases, with 13 bases between them. The DNA of the CDR3 is TGTGCCAGCGGATCCGACACCTACTATGGCTACACCTTC. Residues: CASGSDTYYGYTF.

The chain uses TRBV2 and TRBJ1-6; D unresolved. In germline, CDR1 is SNHLY, CDR2 FYNNEI. Deletions cut 8 bases from V and 13 bases from J, with 18 bases between. This CDR3 is built from 13 residues. CDR3 DNA sequence: TGTGCCAGCCGCCAATCCTTGTCGGGGCCCCTCCACTTT. Translation gives CASRQSLSGPLHF.

The CDR3 sequence is CASRGENEKLFF. In nucleotides, the CDR3 is TGTGCCAGCAGGGGAGAGAATGAAAAACTGTTTTTT. This chain links TRBV2 with TRBJ1-4; D not certain. Germline lookup yields CDR1 SNHLY and CDR2 FYNNEI. The ends were cut back, 6 bases at V and 5 bases at J, with 7 bases in the middle. This CDR3 region has 12 residues.

The genes are TRBV6-1 and TRBJ2-2; D may be TRBD1 (5 bases). Trimming stripped 7 bases from V and 2 bases from J, with 11 bases between. This CDR3 contains 14 residues. Germline assignment: CDR1 MNHNS and CDR2 SASEGT. The CDR3 DNA sequence: TGTGCCAGCATACTCAGGGTCAACACCGGGGAGCTGTTTTTT. It codes for CASILRVNTGELFF.

This chain links TRBV7-9 with TRBJ2-7, with 8 nucleotides matching TRBD1. This CDR3 comprises 14 residues. CDR1 is SEHNR, CDR2 FQNEAQ, per germline (reference sequence). J was trimmed by 5 bases and V by 0 bases; bases with no gene match: 3. CDR3 bases: TGTGCCAGCAGCTTAGCACAGGGGGTTGACGAGCAGTACTTC. This translates into CASSLAQGVDEQYF.

This chain links TRBV11-2 with TRBJ2-7, with 7 bases fitting TRBD1. The length of the CDR3 is 15 residues. Germline CDR1 is SGHAT and CDR2 is FQNNGV. Losses at the gene ends were 3 bases for V and 2 bases for J; bases not matched to a gene: 7. CDR3 sequence reads: CASSFGTATTYEQYF. The CDR3 region has the DNA TGTGCCAGCAGCTTTGGGACAGCTACGACCTACGAGCAGTACTTC.

The chain has TRBV7-2 and TRBJ2-1; TRBD2 agrees at 8 bases. CDR1 and CDR2 from the germline V gene are SGHTA and FQGNSA. The V gene end was trimmed by 4 bases and the J gene end by 4 bases; junction bases not matched to a gene: 9. The CDR3 length is 16 residues. CDR3 sequence: CASSSDPRGAYNEQFF. CDR3 bases: TGTGCCAGCAGCTCAGACCCGCGGGGGGCGTACAATGAGCAGTTCTTC. Combining the CDR3 with reference TRBV7-2 and TRBJ2-1 gives the whole variable domain GAGVSQSPSNKVTEKGKDVELRCDPISGHTALYWYRQSLGQGLEFLIYFQGNSAPDKSGLPSDRFSAERTGGSVSTLTIQRTQQEDSAVYLCASSSDPRGAYNEQFFGPGTRLTVL.

The gene calls are TRBV7-2 and TRBJ2-3; D is unresolved. Trimming stripped 1 base from V and 2 bases from J, with 4 bases between. Looked up from germline, CDR1 is SGHTA and CDR2 is FQGNSA. The CDR3 totals 13 residues. CDR3 sequence reads: CASSLDFTDTQYF. The CDR3 coding sequence is TGTGCCAGCAGCTTAGACTTCACAGATACGCAGTATTTT.

The chain couples TRBV9 to TRBJ2-2, with 13 positions matching TRBD2. Germline CDR1 and CDR2: SGDLS and YYNGEE. CDR3 length: 20 amino acids. Trimming removed 0 bases from V and 1 base from J; junction bases left unmatched: 9. CDR3 loop: CASSVGLGLAGIGNTGELFF. In DNA, the CDR3 is TGTGCCAGCAGCGTAGGCCTGGGACTAGCGGGAATAGGGAACACCGGGGAGCTGTTTTTT.

The chain is built from TRBV2 and TRBJ2-7; 7 bases are a match to TRBD2. V gave up 6 bases and J gave up 5 bases; unmatched junction bases: 13. The CDR3 loop spans 15 amino acids. Per germline, CDR1 SNHLY and CDR2 FYNNEI. The CDR3 DNA reads as TGTGCCAGCAGCTTATCCCGGGACTACCTAGACGAGCAGTACTTC. Translated: CASSLSRDYLDEQYF.